One sample yielded the 27 T cell receptor beta chains listed below, sequenced in a study of cytomegalovirus exposure and HLA in healthy donors. Researchers ran the PCR with 60 Vbeta and 13 Jbeta primers. Sequenced by immunoSEQ multiplex PCR; TCRdb stores in-frame clones only, minus some. The table shows approximately 61,000 clones, with approximately 58% occurring only once. Sample: PBMCs. Receptor source: a woman in her 50s in good health and CMV-seronegative.

This clone has only a few counts. The genes are TRBV4-3 and TRBJ1-1; a possible D gene is TRBD1 (5 bases). CDR3 length: 14 residues. V was cut by 0 bases and J by 4 bases, with 9 bases left in between. Germline lookup yields CDR1 LGHNA and CDR2 YSLEER. CDR3 sequence reads: CASSQDGGGTEAFF. The CDR3 DNA is TGCGCCAGCAGCCAAGATGGGGGAGGCACTGAAGCTTTCTTT.

In nucleotides, the CDR3 is TGCGCCAGCAGCCTTTCCTCCGGGACAGGGGGCAACTATGGCTACACCTTC. Translation gives CASSLSSGTGGNYGYTF. The rearrangement links TRBV4-3 to TRBJ1-2, with TRBD1 matching over 12 bases. The germline gives CDR1 LGHNA, CDR2 YSLEER. The length of the CDR3 is 17 residues. After removal of 4 bases from V and 2 bases from J, the junction contained 8 bases not matched to a gene.

The V gene is TRBV13, the J gene TRBJ1-1, with 8 bases identical to TRBD1. Germline loops: CDR1 PRHDT, CDR2 FYEKMQ (reference sequence). This CDR3 contains 15 residues. V shed 5 bases and J 6 bases; nucleotides not matched to a gene: 11. The CDR3 sequence: CASSHHRDRPAEAFF. CDR3 sequence (DNA): TGTGCCAGCAGCCACCACAGGGACAGGCCCGCTGAAGCTTTCTTT.

The genes are TRBV5-4 and TRBJ2-4; 7 bases agree with TRBD1. Germline CDR1 SGHNT, CDR2 YYREEE (reference sequence). Trimming at V came to 3 bases and at J to 0 bases, leaving 12 bases not matched to a gene. The CDR3 is 18 amino acids. Here the CDR3 reads CASSSGRQGLLAKNIQYF. The CDR3 region has the DNA TGTGCCAGCAGCTCGGGCCGACAGGGCCTTTTAGCCAAAAACATTCAGTACTTC. Complete variable domain (other parts from reference TRBV5-4 and TRBJ2-4): ETGVTQSPTHLIKTRGQQVTLRCSSQSGHNTVSWYQQALGQGPQFIFQYYREEENGRGNFPPRFSGLQFPNYSSELNVNALELDDSALYLCASSSGRQGLLAKNIQYFGAGTRLSVL.

In DNA, the CDR3 is TGCGCCAGCAGCCCCGGACAGGGGGCCGTTCCCTACGAGCAGTACTTC. Protein sequence: CASSPGQGAVPYEQYF. The chain recombines TRBV5-1 with TRBJ2-7; 11 nucleotides agree with TRBD1. Germline CDR1 is SGHRS and CDR2 is YFSETQ. The CDR3 length is 16 residues. Trimming cost V 4 bases and J 2 bases; bases outside gene matches: 8.

The V and J genes are TRBV5-1 and TRBJ2-5; D might be TRBD2 (6 bases). Germline assignment: CDR1 SGHRS and CDR2 YFSETQ. CDR3 size: 15 residues. V lost 4 bases, J lost 2 bases, and 15 bases lay in between. The CDR3, as DNA: TGCGCCAGCAGCCAGGGCGGGGCGGGACAAGAGACCCAGTACTTC. It yields the protein CASSQGGAGQETQYF. The whole variable domain, filled in from reference TRBV5-1 and TRBJ2-5, reads KAGVTQTPRYLIKTRGQQVTLSCSPISGHRSVSWYQQTPGQGLQFLFEYFSETQRNKGNFPGRFSGRQFSNSRSEMNVSTLELGDSALYLCASSQGGAGQETQYFGPGTRLLVL.

This chain uses TRBV6-6 with TRBJ2-7, with a tentative D call TRBD2 (6 bases). Trimming left V 2 bases short and J 6 bases short, with 20 bases between. The V gene's germline CDR1 is MNHNY and CDR2 SVGAGI (reference sequence). CDR3 length: 16 residues. In nucleotides, the CDR3 is TGTGCCAGCAGTTACGGATCAGGGATGGGAGGACCCGAGCAGTACTTC. Translating gives CASSYGSGMGGPEQYF.

Only a few counts were recorded for this clone. V is TRBV29-1 and J is TRBJ2-7; 9 nucleotides align to TRBD1. The junction had 6 bases not matched to a gene; V was cut back by 7 bases and J by 2 bases. The CDR3 runs to 13 residues. In germline, CDR1 is SQVTM, CDR2 ANQGSEA. The CDR3 coding sequence is TGCAGCGCAGCACAGGGGGCGACCTACGAGCAGTACTTC. Translating it yields CSAAQGATYEQYF.

This clone was picked up a small number of times. V usage is TRBV5-6 and J usage is TRBJ1-4; D is uncertain. The germline V gene encodes CDR1 SGHDT and CDR2 YYEEEE. The CDR3 sequence is 16 residues long. V lost 2 bases and J 0 bases, leaving 11 bases between the germline ends. This CDR3 is CASSLGPQATNEKLFF. DNA of the CDR3: TGTGCCAGCAGCTTAGGTCCTCAGGCAACTAATGAAAAACTGTTTTTT.

This clone has only one observation. J is TRBJ1-1 and V is TRBV11-2; D unresolved. Germline V gene lookup returns CDR1 SGHAT and CDR2 FQNNGV. The CDR3 length is 13 residues. Trimming cost V 7 bases and J 10 bases, with 19 bases left between them. The CDR3 region is CASTNPGYERAFF. DNA of the CDR3: TGTGCCAGCACCAACCCGGGGTACGAGAGAGCTTTCTTT. Full variable domain (remainder filled in from reference TRBV11-2 and TRBJ1-1): EAGVAQSPRYKIIEKRQSVAFWCNPISGHATLYWYQQILGQGPKLLIQFQNNGVVDDSQLPKDRFSAERLKGVDSTLKIQPAKLEDSAVYLCASTNPGYERAFFGQGTRLTVV.

The V gene is TRBV6-5, the J gene TRBJ1-5; D call uncertain. The CDR3 extends over 14 amino acids. Germline lookup yields CDR1 MNHEY and CDR2 SVGAGI. Trimming left V 6 bases short and J 0 bases short, with 9 bases between. The CDR3 sequence is CASSQDYSNQPQHF. In nucleotides, the CDR3 is TGTGCCAGCAGCCAGGACTATAGCAATCAGCCCCAGCATTTT.

The V and J genes are TRBV7-9 and TRBJ2-6; no clear D gene. Trimming cost V 3 bases and J 0 bases, with 6 bases left between them. CDR3 length: 15 amino acids. Germline-derived CDR1 and CDR2 are SEHNR and FQNEAQ (reference sequence). As DNA, the CDR3 is TGTGCCAGCAGCTTCCACTCCTCTGGGGCCAACGTCCTGACTTTC. Translating gives CASSFHSSGANVLTF.

This clone was seen a few times. The chain links TRBV30 to TRBJ1-5; possible D gene TRBD1, 5 bases. The CDR3 has 15 residues. V lost 8 bases, J lost 7 bases, and 24 bases lay in between. Germline V gene data show CDR1 as GTSNPN and CDR2 as SVGIG (reference sequence). This CDR3 reads CAPLLTGVREQPQHF. CDR3 in DNA: TGTGCCCCACTCCTGACGGGGGTTCGGGAGCAGCCCCAGCATTTT.

The chain couples TRBV28 to TRBJ1-1; tentative D call: TRBD1 (5 bases). Per the germline V gene, CDR1 is MDHEN and CDR2 is SYDVKM. The CDR3 has 14 residues. Trimming cost V 5 bases and J 3 bases, with 13 bases left between them. DNA for the CDR3: TGTGCCAGCAGTCAGGGCGGATCATACACTGAAGCTTTCTTT. Amino acids: CASSQGGSYTEAFF.

This clone was seen a handful of times. J is TRBJ2-2 and V is TRBV30, with TRBD1 matching over 10 bases. The length of the CDR3 is 13 residues. Per germline, CDR1 GTSNPN and CDR2 SVGIG (reference sequence). The V segment lost 3 bases and the J segment 12 bases; nucleotides outside the gene matches: 7. The DNA of the CDR3 is TGTGCCTGGAGGGATGACAGGGGGCGTAAGCTGTTTTTT. Protein product: CAWRDDRGRKLFF.

The chain links TRBV5-1 to TRBJ2-4; 9 bases align to TRBD1. V lost 4 bases and J lost 8; bases outside the gene matches: 13. Germline V gives CDR1 SGHRS, CDR2 YFSETQ. The CDR3 loop spans 16 amino acids. Written as DNA, the CDR3 is TGCGCCAGCAGCGCCCAGGGACAGGGAGGAAGAGACATTCAGTACTTC. It is translated as CASSAQGQGGRDIQYF.

This chain uses TRBV28 with TRBJ1-2; 7 nucleotides align to TRBD1. Trimming took 10 bases from V and 2 from J; bases not matched to a gene: 4. CDR1 is MDHEN and CDR2 is SYDVKM in the germline V gene. The length of the CDR3 is 12 residues. CDR3 region: CAITTGNYGYTF. In DNA form, the CDR3 reads TGTGCCATTACGACAGGGAACTATGGCTACACCTTC.

This clone came up once. V and J are TRBV6-5 and TRBJ1-5, with 7 bases lining up with TRBD1. Germline lookup yields CDR1 MNHEY and CDR2 SVGAGI. After removal of 4 bases from V and 6 bases from J, the junction contained 3 bases not matched to a gene. This CDR3 region has 13 residues. The CDR3 DNA reads TGTGCCAGCAGTTCACAGGGGACTCAGCCCCAGCATTTT. It encodes CASSSQGTQPQHF.

The chain combines TRBV5-6 with TRBJ2-1, with D possibly matching TRBD2 (6 bases). This CDR3 is 13 amino acids long. With 4 bases removed from V and 4 bases from J, the gap between germline ends came to 9 bases. Germline loops: CDR1 SGHDT, CDR2 YYEEEE. CDR3 nucleotides: TGTGCCAGCAGCCGCGGGGTTTACAATGAGCAGTTCTTC. It yields the protein CASSRGVYNEQFF.

The chain is built from TRBV27 and TRBJ1-1, with D perhaps matching TRBD1 (5 bases). CDR1 is MNHEY and CDR2 is SMNVEV in the germline V gene (reference sequence). The CDR3 sequence is 13 residues long. This CDR3 is CLTRVWVNTEAFF. CDR3 DNA sequence: TGTCTCACCAGGGTGTGGGTGAACACTGAAGCTTTCTTT.

V and J are TRBV7-9 and TRBJ1-1; 9 bases fit TRBD1. From germline, CDR1 is SEHNR and CDR2 FQNEAQ (reference sequence). The CDR3 is 16 amino acids. Trimming removed 5 bases from V and 3 bases from J; junction bases left unmatched: 10. For the CDR3, the DNA is TGTGCCAGCAGCCCGGGGACAGGGTCGTGGGACACTGAAGCTTTCTTT. It encodes CASSPGTGSWDTEAFF. Filled out from reference TRBV7-9 and TRBJ1-1, the complete variable domain reads DTGVSQNPRHKITKRGQNVTFRCDPISEHNRLYWYRQTLGQGPEFLTYFQNEAQLEKSRLLSDRFSAERPKGSFSTLEIQRTEQGDSAMYLCASSPGTGSWDTEAFFGQGTRLTVV.

V and J are TRBV9 and TRBJ2-7, with D possibly being TRBD1 (6 bases). Germline lookup yields CDR1 SGDLS and CDR2 YYNGEE. V was clipped by 3 bases and J by 0 bases, with 10 bases between them. The CDR3 is 14 residues long. The CDR3 DNA follows: TGTGCCAGCAGCGCCACAGGGCTCTCCTACGAGCAGTACTTC. This encodes CASSATGLSYEQYF. Full variable domain (rest looked up from reference TRBV9 and TRBJ2-7): DSGVTQTPKHLITATGQRVTLRCSPRSGDLSVYWYQQSLDQGLQFLIQYYNGEERAKGNILERFSAQQFPDLHSELNLSSLELGDSALYFCASSATGLSYEQYFGPGTRLTVT.

In its sample, this clone was seen once. The V gene is TRBV7-2, the J gene TRBJ2-3; 7 bases are a match to TRBD1. The J segment lost 0 bases and the V segment lost 2 bases, leaving 5 bases of the junction unmatched. In germline, CDR1 is SGHTA, CDR2 FQGNSA. The CDR3 is 16 amino acids. For the CDR3, the DNA is TGTGCCAGCAGCTTACCGAAGGGGGCCAGCACAGATACGCAGTATTTT. Translating it yields CASSLPKGASTDTQYF.

This rearrangement joins TRBV20-1 to TRBJ1-1, with D uncertain. CDR3 size: 10 residues. V was clipped by 3 bases and J by 8 bases, with 7 bases between them. CDR1 is DFQATT, CDR2 SNEGSKA, per germline (reference sequence). CDR3 sequence: CSARRVEAFF. Written as DNA, the CDR3 is TGCAGTGCTAGGCGGGTAGAAGCTTTCTTT.

This clone has just one count. The chain joins TRBV19 to TRBJ2-1, with D unclear. CDR1 LNHDA and CDR2 SQIVND come from the germline V gene (reference sequence). The CDR3 runs 12 residues. Trimming removed 5 bases at V and 10 bases at J, with 12 bases between. CDR3 residues: CASSVLGEEQFF. The CDR3, as DNA: TGTGCCAGTAGTGTCCTAGGAGAAGAGCAGTTCTTC. Full variable domain (outside the CDR3, taken from reference TRBV19 and TRBJ2-1): DGGITQSPKYLFRKEGQNVTLSCEQNLNHDAMYWYRQDPGQGLRLIYYSQIVNDFQKGDIAEGYSVSREKKESFPLTVTSAQKNPTAFYLCASSVLGEEQFFGPGTRLTVL.

This clone was detected only a few times. Different DNA sequences within this sample yield the same CDR3. This sequence joins TRBV27 and TRBJ1-4; weak D call: TRBD1 (6 bases). CDR3 length: 13 amino acids. The V end lost 6 bases, the J end lost 4 bases, and 9 bases lay between the germline ends. CDR1 MNHEY and CDR2 SMNVEV come from the germline V gene (reference sequence). CDR3: CASRQGNNEKLFF. The CDR3 DNA sequence: TGTGCCAGCAGACAGGGCAATAATGAAAAACTGTTTTTT.

This clone was seen a handful of times. The gene calls are TRBV7-2 and TRBJ2-7, with 10 nucleotides matching TRBD2. Germline CDR1 SGHTA, CDR2 FQGNSA. The CDR3 has 15 residues. Losses at the gene ends were 4 bases for V and 5 bases for J; bases not matched to a gene: 8. The CDR3 coding sequence is TGTGCCAGCAGCTGGACTAGCGGTCCACCCCACGAGCAGTACTTC. Amino acid sequence: CASSWTSGPPHEQYF.